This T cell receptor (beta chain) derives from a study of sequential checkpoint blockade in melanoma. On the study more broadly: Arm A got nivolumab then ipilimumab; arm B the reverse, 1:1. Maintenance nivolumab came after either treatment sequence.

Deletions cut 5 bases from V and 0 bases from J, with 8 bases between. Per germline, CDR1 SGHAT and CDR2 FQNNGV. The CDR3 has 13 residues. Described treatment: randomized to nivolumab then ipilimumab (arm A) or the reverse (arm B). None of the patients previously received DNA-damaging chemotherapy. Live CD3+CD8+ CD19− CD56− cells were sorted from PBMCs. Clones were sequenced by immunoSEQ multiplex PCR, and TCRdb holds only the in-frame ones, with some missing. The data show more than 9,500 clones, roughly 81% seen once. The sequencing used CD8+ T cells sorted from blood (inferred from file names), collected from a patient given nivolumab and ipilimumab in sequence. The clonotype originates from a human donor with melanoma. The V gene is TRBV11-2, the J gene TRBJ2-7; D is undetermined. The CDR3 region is CASSVLYSYEQYF. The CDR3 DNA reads TGTGCCAGCAGCGTCCTCTACTCCTACGAGCAGTACTTC.